This T cell receptor (beta chain) was found in a study of cytomegalovirus exposure and HLA in healthy donors. Germline values: CDR1 MGHRA, CDR2 YSYEKL. V shed 3 bases, J shed 6 bases, and the junction held 10 bases outside the gene matches. CDR3 length: 16 residues. Concerning this clone: Its antigen remains unknown.

Study-wide findings and caveats: The authors considered a cluster of highly shared sequence variants likely to be a sequencing artifact. The study found most TCR sequences rare, yet found some public TCRs in many donors.

PCR amplification relied on 60 Vbeta primers (plus 13 Jbeta primers). Here immunoSEQ multiplex PCR was the method, and the copy in TCRdb shows in-frame clones only, minus some. This sample contains some 200,000 clones. The gene calls are TRBV4-1 and TRBJ2-4, with 8 positions matching TRBD1. This clonotype was obtained from a woman under 30 in good health and CMV-seropositive. Sequenced sample: PBMCs. The CDR3 here is CASSQVVQGVRNIQYF. The CDR3 region has the DNA TGCGCCAGCAGCCAGGTGGTACAGGGGGTCAGAAACATTCAGTACTTC.